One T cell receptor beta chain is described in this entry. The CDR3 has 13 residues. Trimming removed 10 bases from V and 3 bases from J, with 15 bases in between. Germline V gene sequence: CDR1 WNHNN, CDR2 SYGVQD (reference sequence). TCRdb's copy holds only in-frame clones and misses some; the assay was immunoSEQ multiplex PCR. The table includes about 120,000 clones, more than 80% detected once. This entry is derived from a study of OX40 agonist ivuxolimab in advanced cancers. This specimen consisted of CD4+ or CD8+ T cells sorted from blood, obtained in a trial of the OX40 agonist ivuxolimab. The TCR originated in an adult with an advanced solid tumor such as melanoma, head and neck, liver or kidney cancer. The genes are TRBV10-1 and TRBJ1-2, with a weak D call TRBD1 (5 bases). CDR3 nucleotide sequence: TGCGCCAAAAAGGGGACGAACGACTATGGCTACACCTTC. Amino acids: CAKKGTNDYGYTF.